Sequencing of this TCR beta chain was carried out in a study of T-cell reconstitution after alpha-beta-depleted transplantation in children. A library of TCRbeta sequences, prepared with unique molecular identifiers, was generated. One entry per CDR3 protein, called by TCRdb with MiXCR from the PCR reads. The data contain 200,000 to 250,000 distinct CDR3 sequences, 7.5% to 10% of them singletons. This sample comprised PBMCs from the stem cell graft donor, obtained from the stem cell graft. The clonotype originates from a human donor who donated a stem cell graft to a child with SCID.

The CDR3 region is CAWSPPGGVGELFF. CDR3 nucleotides: TGTGCCTGGAGCCCCCCCGGGGGGGTGGGGGAGCTGTTTTTT. The chain links TRBV30 to TRBJ2-2; 8 bases agree with TRBD2. The germline V gene encodes CDR1 GTSNPN and CDR2 SVGIG (reference sequence). Trimming at V came to 3 bases and at J to 8 bases, leaving 8 bases not matched to a gene. The CDR3 is made up of 14 amino acids.